This section outlines one T cell receptor (beta chain) sequence together with its context. As yet, its antigen is unknown. This specimen comes from a study of early T cells in non-severe SARS-CoV-2 infection. In the study overall: Bulk RNA isolated from unsorted whole blood underwent sequencing; chains were not paired. Study outcomes and limitations: Anti-spike CD8 specificities were favored by VDJdb matching, whose results missed private and CD4 specificities.

The protocol attached unique molecular identifiers to individual cDNA molecules. TCRdb passed the 5' RACE reads through MiXCR, listing each CDR3 protein once. The repertoire holds about 39,000 distinct CDR3 sequences, with nearly 7.5% as singletons. The germline gives CDR1 LNHDA, CDR2 SQIVND (reference sequence). The CDR3 has 12 amino acids. Deletions cut 3 bases from V and 5 bases from J, with 4 bases between. The receptor was isolated from an adult who was a healthcare worker with PCR-confirmed SARS-CoV-2 infection or an uninfected control (not recorded which). The chain joins TRBV19 to TRBJ2-2; D gene ambiguous. Material: whole blood. The CDR3 sequence: CASSIGTGELFF. In DNA form, the CDR3 reads TGTGCCAGTAGTATCGGGACCGGGGAGCTGTTTTTT.